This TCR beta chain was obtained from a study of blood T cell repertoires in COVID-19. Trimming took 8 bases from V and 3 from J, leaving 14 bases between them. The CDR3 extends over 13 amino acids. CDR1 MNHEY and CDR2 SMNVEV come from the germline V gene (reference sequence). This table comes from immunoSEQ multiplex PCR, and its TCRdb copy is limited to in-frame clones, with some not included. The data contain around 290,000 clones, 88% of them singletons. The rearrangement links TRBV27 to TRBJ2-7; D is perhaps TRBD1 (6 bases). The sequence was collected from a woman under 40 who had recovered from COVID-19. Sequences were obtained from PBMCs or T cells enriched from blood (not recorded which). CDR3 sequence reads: CASSLQGRYEQYF. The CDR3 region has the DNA TGTGCCAGCTCATTACAGGGTCGCTACGAGCAGTACTTC.